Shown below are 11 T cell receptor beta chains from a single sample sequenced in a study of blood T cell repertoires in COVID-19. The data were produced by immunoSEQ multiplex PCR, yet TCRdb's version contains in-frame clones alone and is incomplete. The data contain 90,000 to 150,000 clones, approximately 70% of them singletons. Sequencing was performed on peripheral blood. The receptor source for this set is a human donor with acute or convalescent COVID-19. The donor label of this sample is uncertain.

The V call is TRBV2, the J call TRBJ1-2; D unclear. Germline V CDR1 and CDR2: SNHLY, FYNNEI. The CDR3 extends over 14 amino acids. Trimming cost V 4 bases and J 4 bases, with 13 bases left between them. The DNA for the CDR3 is TGTGCCAGCAGTGTAGACTCGAAGGCCTATGGCTACACCTTC. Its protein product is CASSVDSKAYGYTF.

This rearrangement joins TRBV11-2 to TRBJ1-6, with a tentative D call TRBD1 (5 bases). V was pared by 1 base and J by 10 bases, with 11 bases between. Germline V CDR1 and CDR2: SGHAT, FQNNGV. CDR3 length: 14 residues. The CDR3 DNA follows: TGTGCCAGCAGCTTAGTGGGGGGGGTCTCACCCCTCCACTTT. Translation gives CASSLVGGVSPLHF.

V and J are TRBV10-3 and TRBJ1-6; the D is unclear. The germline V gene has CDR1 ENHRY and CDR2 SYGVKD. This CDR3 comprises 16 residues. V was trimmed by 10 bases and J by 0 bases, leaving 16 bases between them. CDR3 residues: CATQRLLSSYNSPLHF. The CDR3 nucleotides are TGTGCCACCCAGAGACTGTTGAGCTCCTATAATTCACCCCTCCACTTT.

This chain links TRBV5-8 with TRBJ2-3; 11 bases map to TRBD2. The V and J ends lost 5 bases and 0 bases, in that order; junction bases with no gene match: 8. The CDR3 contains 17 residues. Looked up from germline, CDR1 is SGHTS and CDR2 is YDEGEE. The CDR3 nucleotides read TGTGCCAGCAGTAGAACGCGGACTAGCGGGAGCACAGATACGCAGTATTTT. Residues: CASSRTRTSGSTDTQYF. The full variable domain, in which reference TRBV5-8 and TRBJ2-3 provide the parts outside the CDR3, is EAGVTQSPTHLIKTRGQQATLRCSPISGHTSVYWYQQALGLGLQFLLWYDEGEERNRGNFPPRFSGRQFPNYSSELNVNALELEDSALYLCASSRTRTSGSTDTQYFGPGTRLTVL.

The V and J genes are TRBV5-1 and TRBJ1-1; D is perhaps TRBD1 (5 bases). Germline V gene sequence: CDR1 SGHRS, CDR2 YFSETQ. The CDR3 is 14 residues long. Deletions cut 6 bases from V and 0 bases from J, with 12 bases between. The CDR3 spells CASTPGTMNTEAFF. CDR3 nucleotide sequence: TGCGCCAGCACTCCCGGGACTATGAACACTGAAGCTTTCTTT.

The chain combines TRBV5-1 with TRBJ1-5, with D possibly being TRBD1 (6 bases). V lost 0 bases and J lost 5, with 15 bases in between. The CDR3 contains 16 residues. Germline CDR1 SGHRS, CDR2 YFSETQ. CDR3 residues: CASSLEGGQGDQPQHF. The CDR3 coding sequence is TGCGCCAGCAGCTTGGAGGGGGGGCAGGGAGATCAGCCCCAGCATTTT.

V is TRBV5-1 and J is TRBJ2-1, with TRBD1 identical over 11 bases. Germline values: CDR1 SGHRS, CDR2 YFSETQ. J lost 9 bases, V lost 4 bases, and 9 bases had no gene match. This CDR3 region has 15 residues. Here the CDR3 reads CASSPGTGGLGEQFF. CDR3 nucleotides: TGCGCCAGCAGCCCTGGGACAGGGGGTTTGGGTGAGCAGTTCTTC.

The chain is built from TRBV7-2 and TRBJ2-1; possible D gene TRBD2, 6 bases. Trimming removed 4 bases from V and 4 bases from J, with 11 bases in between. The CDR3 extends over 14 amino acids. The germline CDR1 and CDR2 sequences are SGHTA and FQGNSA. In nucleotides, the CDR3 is TGTGCCAGCAGCTCGGGGGTGGGATACAATGAGCAGTTCTTC. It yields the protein CASSSGVGYNEQFF. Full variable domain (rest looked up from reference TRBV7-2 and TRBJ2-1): GAGVSQSPSNKVTEKGKDVELRCDPISGHTALYWYRQSLGQGLEFLIYFQGNSAPDKSGLPSDRFSAERTGGSVSTLTIQRTQQEDSAVYLCASSSGVGYNEQFFGPGTRLTVL.

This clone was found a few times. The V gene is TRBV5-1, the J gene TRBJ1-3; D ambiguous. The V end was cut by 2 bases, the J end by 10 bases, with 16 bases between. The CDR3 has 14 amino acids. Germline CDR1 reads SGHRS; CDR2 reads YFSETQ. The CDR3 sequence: CASSFGGPEKTIYF. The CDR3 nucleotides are TGCGCCAGCAGCTTTGGAGGTCCAGAGAAAACCATATATTTT.

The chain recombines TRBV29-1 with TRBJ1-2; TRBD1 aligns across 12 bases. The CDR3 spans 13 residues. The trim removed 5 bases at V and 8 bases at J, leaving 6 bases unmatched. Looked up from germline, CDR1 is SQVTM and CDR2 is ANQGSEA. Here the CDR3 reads CSVSGQGARGYTF. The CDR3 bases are TGCAGCGTTTCGGGACAGGGGGCTAGAGGCTACACCTTC.

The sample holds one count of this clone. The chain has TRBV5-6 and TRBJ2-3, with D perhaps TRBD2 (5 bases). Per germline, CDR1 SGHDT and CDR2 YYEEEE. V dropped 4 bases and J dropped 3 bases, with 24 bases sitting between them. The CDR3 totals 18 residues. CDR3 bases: TGTGCCAGCAGCCAAAGCGGACGCAAGGGCAGAATAACAGATACGCAGTATTTT. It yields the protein CASSQSGRKGRITDTQYF. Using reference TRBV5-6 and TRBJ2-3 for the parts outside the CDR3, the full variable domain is DAGVTQSPTHLIKTRGQQVTLRCSPKSGHDTVSWYQQALGQGPQFIFQYYEEEERQRGNFPDRFSGHQFPNYSSELNVNALLLGDSALYLCASSQSGRKGRITDTQYFGPGTRLTVL.